This is a list of T cell receptor beta chains from one sample in a study of blood T cell repertoires in COVID-19. Here immunoSEQ multiplex PCR was the method, and the copy in TCRdb shows in-frame clones only, minus some. Of more than 90,000 clones in the sample, around 67% were seen once. Specimen: peripheral blood. Receptor source: a woman in her fifties or sixties in a cohort sampled during active or convalescent COVID-19. Each CDR3 is given with its conserved first and last residue. The D gene is left open where the match is weak.

>.|TRBV6-5|TRBJ1-5
CASRSYSNQPQHF
>.|TRBV5-1|TRBJ2-5
CASSPLFSASSDSQETQYF
>TRBD1|TRBV5-6|TRBJ2-7
CASSRLDRDSYEQYF
>TRBD1|TRBV6-4|TRBJ1-6
CASSASGTDNSPLHF
>TRBD2|TRBV2|TRBJ2-3
CASSERSGVFPDTQYF
>TRBD1|TRBV6-2/TRBV6-3|TRBJ2-5
CASSSGRGRETQYF
>.|TRBV3-1/TRBV3-2|TRBJ2-7
CASSREGTYEQYF
>TRBD2|TRBV4-1|TRBJ2-1
CASSQAPPGSGGGNEQFF
>.|TRBV5-1|TRBJ2-7
CASSFRGTYEQYF
>TRBD1|TRBV5-1|TRBJ2-5
CASSLAGGQGQETQYF
>.|TRBV7-2|TRBJ1-1
CASSLGGTGTEAFF
>.|TRBV2|TRBJ2-2
CASRRDRNTGELFF
>.|TRBV3-1/TRBV3-2|TRBJ2-6
CASSHLSGANVLTF
>.|TRBV2|TRBJ2-2
CASSEFGAGELFF
>.|TRBV11-2|TRBJ2-1
CASSLRGGAFYNEQFF
>TRBD1|TRBV2|TRBJ1-5
CASSGETGGSNQPQHF
>TRBD1|TRBV4-1|TRBJ1-4
CASSPTGSRNEKLFF
>.|TRBV6-5|TRBJ1-4
CASMRGLEKLFF
>TRBD2|TRBV9|TRBJ2-1
CASSVVPSGGIYNEQFF